What follows are 23 T cell receptor beta chains derived from one specimen sequenced in a study of blood T cell repertoires in COVID-19. Only in-frame clones appear in the TCRdb table, and some are missing; sequencing was by immunoSEQ multiplex PCR. The sample carries a few hundred thousand clones, 80% to 95% recorded once. The sequencing input was PBMCs or T cells enriched from blood (not recorded which). These receptors came from a woman aged 40-49 years who had been exposed to COVID-19.

This chain connects TRBV7-2 to TRBJ2-7, with D unclear. Between the trimmed V and J ends, which lost 1 base and 3 bases, there was a span of 7 bases. Per the germline V gene, CDR1 is SGHTA and CDR2 is FQGNSA. The CDR3 has 13 amino acids. The CDR3 region is CASSLGLLYEQYF. The CDR3 DNA sequence: TGTGCCAGCAGCTTAGGACTCCTCTACGAGCAGTACTTC.

This chain joins TRBV30 and TRBJ2-7, with a tentative D call TRBD1 (5 bases). V was pared by 3 bases and J by 1 base, with 10 bases between. The CDR3 loop spans 13 amino acids. Looked up from germline, CDR1 is GTSNPN and CDR2 is SVGIG (reference sequence). CDR3 bases: TGTGCCTGGAGACAACAGGCTTCCTACGAGCAGTACTTC. Its protein is CAWRQQASYEQYF.

The V gene is TRBV11-2, the J gene TRBJ2-7; D not resolved. The CDR3 is made up of 12 amino acids. Trimming took 5 bases from V and 0 from J, leaving 5 bases between them. Per the germline V gene, CDR1 is SGHAT and CDR2 is FQNNGV. CDR3 coding DNA: TGTGCCAGCAGCCCCAGCTCCTACGAGCAGTACTTC. It translates to CASSPSSYEQYF.

This chain links TRBV27 with TRBJ1-1; 7 bases match TRBD1. This CDR3 has 14 residues. V was clipped by 8 bases and J by 5 bases; unmatched bases: 11. CDR1 MNHEY and CDR2 SMNVEV come from the germline V gene (reference sequence). The CDR3 nucleotides read TGTGCCAGCCGCATAGGGGGCGGGGTGACTGAAGCTTTCTTT. Its translation is CASRIGGGVTEAFF.

This sequence joins TRBV19 and TRBJ1-6; 12 positions agree with TRBD1. The CDR3 sequence is 15 residues long. The germline V gene has CDR1 LNHDA and CDR2 SQIVND (reference sequence). V shed 7 bases and J 14 bases; nucleotides not matched to a gene: 12. The CDR3 bases are TGTGCCAGTACCTTCGTCCCGGGACAGGGGGCTACCCTCCACTTT. Translation gives CASTFVPGQGATLHF.

The V and J genes are TRBV19 and TRBJ1-5, with D maybe TRBD1 (5 bases). The V and J ends lost 3 bases and 2 bases respectively, with 11 bases between them. Germline CDR1 reads LNHDA; CDR2 reads SQIVND (reference sequence). The CDR3 length is 15 residues. CDR3 DNA: TGTGCCAGTAGTATCCCGGGACTCGGCAATCAGCCCCAGCATTTT. Its protein is CASSIPGLGNQPQHF.

The genes are TRBV6-5 and TRBJ1-2, with 11 nucleotides matching TRBD1. CDR1 and CDR2 from the germline V gene are MNHEY and SVGAGI. The CDR3 consists of 15 residues. J lost 5 bases, V lost 6 bases, and 8 bases had no gene match. CDR3 bases: TGTGCCAGCAGAGGGACAGGGGGGACCTTTTATGGCTACACCTTC. Its translation: CASRGTGGTFYGYTF.

The V gene is TRBV9, the J gene TRBJ1-2; 9 bases are a match to TRBD1. V trimming: 0 bases; J trimming: 7 bases; junction bases outside the gene matches: 1. CDR1 and CDR2 from the germline V gene are SGDLS and YYNGEE. This CDR3 spans 13 amino acids. CDR3 sequence (DNA): TGTGCCAGCAGCGTAGGGACAGGGGTTGGCTACACCTTC. Translated: CASSVGTGVGYTF.

The genes are TRBV19 and TRBJ1-3; no clear D gene. V lost 8 bases to trimming and J lost 0 bases, with 5 bases between them. Per the germline V gene, CDR1 is LNHDA and CDR2 is SQIVND (reference sequence). The CDR3 totals 12 residues. The CDR3 spells CASRGSGNTIYF. CDR3 in DNA: TGTGCCAGTCGGGGCTCTGGAAACACCATATATTTT.

This clone occurred once. The V gene is TRBV29-1, the J gene TRBJ1-2; D is undetermined. CDR1 SQVTM and CDR2 ANQGSEA come from the germline V gene. The length of the CDR3 is 11 residues. The V and J ends lost 3 bases and 5 bases respectively, with 7 bases between them. CDR3 DNA: TGCAGCGTTGATAGTTTATATGGCTACACCTTC. Its translation is CSVDSLYGYTF.

The CDR3 spells CASSGGESGYTF. Here the CDR3 DNA reads TGTGCCAGCAGTGGTGGGGAGAGCGGCTACACCTTC. This chain uses TRBV7-3 with TRBJ1-2; D ambiguous. The CDR3 covers 12 residues. The germline V gene encodes CDR1 SGHTA and CDR2 FQGTGA. V was pared by 6 bases and J by 8 bases, with 13 bases between.

The chain is built from TRBV24-1 and TRBJ1-6; weak D call: TRBD1 (6 bases). The CDR3 length is 15 residues. The V end lost 7 bases, the J end lost 10 bases, and 19 bases lay between the germline ends. Germline CDR1 KGHDR, CDR2 SFDVKD. This CDR3 is CATRVTHDRWSPLHF. The CDR3 coding sequence is TGTGCCACCAGGGTAACGCATGACAGGTGGTCACCCCTCCACTTT.

This chain joins TRBV27 and TRBJ2-4; weak D call: TRBD1 (6 bases). Trimming left V 5 bases short and J 1 base short, with 12 bases between. This CDR3 comprises 15 residues. In germline, CDR1 is MNHEY, CDR2 SMNVEV (reference sequence). The CDR3 nucleotides read TGTGCCAGCAGTCTCACAGGGTCGGCCAAAAACATTCAGTACTTC. Its translation: CASSLTGSAKNIQYF.

The rearrangement uses TRBV11-1 and TRBJ1-2, with D possibly TRBD1 on 6 matching bases. The CDR3 covers 14 residues. V lost 1 base and J lost 6, with 12 bases in between. The germline V gene encodes CDR1 SGHAT and CDR2 FQDESV (reference sequence). DNA of the CDR3: TGTGCCAGCAGCTTAGGGCCCGGACAGAATGGCTACACCTTC. It codes for CASSLGPGQNGYTF.

The count of this clone is one. The chain recombines TRBV30 with TRBJ1-5; tentative D call: TRBD1 (6 bases). The length of the CDR3 is 15 residues. With 3 bases removed from V and 0 bases from J, the gap between germline ends came to 12 bases. Germline CDR1 reads GTSNPN; CDR2 reads SVGIG (reference sequence). The CDR3 DNA sequence: TGTGCCTGGAGCTCAACAGGGTATAGCAATCAGCCCCAGCATTTT. Translated: CAWSSTGYSNQPQHF.

The gene calls are TRBV24-1 and TRBJ2-1; 9 bases align to TRBD2. Germline trimming cut 7 bases from V and 10 bases from J; bases unmatched to any gene: 7. The CDR3 contains 13 residues. In germline, CDR1 is KGHDR, CDR2 SFDVKD. CDR3 residues: CATRLSLAGEQFF. CDR3 coding DNA: TGTGCCACCAGACTTTCTCTAGCGGGGGAGCAGTTCTTC.

The chain uses TRBV10-1 and TRBJ1-1; D might be TRBD1 (5 bases). The CDR3 has 15 residues. With 0 bases removed from V and 4 bases from J, the gap between germline ends came to 12 bases. CDR1 and CDR2 from the germline V gene are WNHNN and SYGVQD (reference sequence). CDR3 in amino acids: CASSESRAGITEAFF. Here the CDR3 DNA reads TGCGCCAGCAGTGAGTCCCGGGCAGGGATCACTGAAGCTTTCTTT.

The chain links TRBV2 to TRBJ1-2; D perhaps matches TRBD1 (6 bases). The germline V gene has CDR1 SNHLY and CDR2 FYNNEI. The CDR3 sequence is 15 residues long. DNA for the CDR3: TGTGCTACCTACGGACAGCGGAAAAAGGTCTATGGCTACACCTTC. It yields the protein CATYGQRKKVYGYTF.

Here the CDR3 DNA reads TGTGCCACACGAGGAAGAGGGAACACTGAAGCTTTCTTT. It translates to CATRGRGNTEAFF. The gene calls are TRBV24-1 and TRBJ1-1; the D is unclear. This CDR3 region has 13 residues. V was clipped by 10 bases and J by 1 base, with 12 bases between them. Germline lookup yields CDR1 KGHDR and CDR2 SFDVKD.

The CDR3 DNA reads as TGTGCCACCAGTGGAAGGGGGATTAGCACCGGGGAGCTGTTTTTT. Its translation: CATSGRGISTGELFF. This sequence joins TRBV24-1 and TRBJ2-2; the D gene is possibly TRBD1 (6 bases). The CDR3 extends over 15 amino acids. V lost 5 bases, J lost 4 bases, and 13 bases lay in between. Germline V CDR1 and CDR2: KGHDR, SFDVKD.

This sequence joins TRBV30 and TRBJ1-3; tentatively, D is TRBD1 (6 bases). Germline assignment: CDR1 GTSNPN and CDR2 SVGIG (reference sequence). This CDR3 contains 14 residues. The germline V and J ends were trimmed by 0 bases and 3 bases, with 9 bases remaining between them. CDR3 sequence: CAWSVGGNGNTIYF. CDR3 coding DNA: TGTGCCTGGAGTGTAGGGGGAAATGGAAACACCATATATTTT.

CDR3 bases: TGTGCCAGCAGTTTAGCGCCGAGGGGGATGGACTATGGCTACACCTTC. This translates into CASSLAPRGMDYGYTF. This rearrangement joins TRBV27 to TRBJ1-2; D may be TRBD1 (6 bases). Trimming stripped 2 bases from V and 3 bases from J, with 16 bases between. CDR3 length: 16 amino acids. Germline CDR1 MNHEY, CDR2 SMNVEV (reference sequence).

The chain is built from TRBV7-9 and TRBJ2-7; 11 nucleotides match TRBD1. This CDR3 spans 15 amino acids. CDR1 is SEHNR, CDR2 FQNEAQ, per germline (reference sequence). V dropped 8 bases and J dropped 0; count of bases not matched to a gene: 6. The CDR3 loop is CASGQGALSSYEQYF. The CDR3 DNA sequence: TGTGCCAGCGGACAGGGGGCCCTAAGCTCCTACGAGCAGTACTTC.